A selection of T cell receptor beta chains follows, all from one sample in a study of blood T cells in healthy people across ages. TCRdb re-called the 5' RACE reads with MiXCR, one entry per CDR3 protein. The sample contains some 550,000 distinct CDR3 sequences, roughly 48% of which appear only once. The sample was blood. The receptors here all came from a man older than 75 in good health. Both conserved end residues are part of each CDR3. Fields, in order: J gene, CDR3 length, V gene, clone size, D gene, CDR3 DNA, CDR3 protein. The D gene is left open where the match is weak. The size entry is marked missing in some rows and otherwise reads once, few, many or a size class.

TRBJ2-5	15	TRBV7-7	few	.	TGTGCTAGCAGCTCCGACGTCGGGAGTGGAGAGACCCAGTACTTC	CASSSDVGSGETQYF
TRBJ2-2	15	TRBV7-8	.	.	TGTGCCAGCAGCTCCCTTAGGGGAGACACCGGGGAGCTGTTTTTT	CASSSLRGDTGELFF
TRBJ2-5	11	TRBV7-2	.	.	TGTGCCAGCAGCGTCGGGACTGTGGGGTACTTC	CASSVGTVGYF
TRBJ2-1	20	TRBV6-5	many	TRBD2	TGTGCCAGCAGTTACTCGCCAAGGAGCGGGAGCCTTGACGCCTACAATGAGCAGTTCTTC	CASSYSPRSGSLDAYNEQFF
TRBJ2-1	15	TRBV5-1	.	.	TGCGCCAGCAGCGTGCCCGAGACCTATCACAATGAGCAGTTCTTC	CASSVPETYHNEQFF
TRBJ2-7	16	TRBV29-1	many	TRBD2	TGCAGCGTTTCGGAAGGGAGGGAGACAGTTGCCTACGAGCAGTACTTC	CSVSEGRETVAYEQYF
TRBJ2-1	17	TRBV4-1	.	TRBD2	TGCGCCAGCGCTGAGCGGGAGGGCCGACTTTCCTACAATGAGCAGTTCTTC	CASAEREGRLSYNEQFF
TRBJ1-5	14	TRBV12-3/TRBV12-4	few	.	TGTGCCAGCAGTCCGGCCCTGAGGGGTCAGCCCCAGCATTTT	CASSPALRGQPQHF
TRBJ1-3	17	TRBV4-3	.	.	TGCGCCAGCAGCCAAGATAGCGGGCGAGGGGTCGGAAACACCATATATTTT	CASSQDSGRGVGNTIYF
TRBJ2-1	14	TRBV20-1	.	TRBD2	TGCAGTGCTGAAACACCGGGACTAGCGGGACGGCAGTTCTTC	CSAETPGLAGRQFF
TRBJ2-7	13	TRBV20-1	few	TRBD2	TGCAGTGCCTCTAGCGGGAGCTCCTACGAGCAGTACTTC	CSASSGSSYEQYF
TRBJ1-2	13	TRBV7-9	few	.	TGTGCCAGCAGCTTCTTACAGGTAGAAGGCTACACCTTC	CASSFLQVEGYTF
TRBJ2-7	13	TRBV20-1	.	TRBD1	TGCAGTGCTCCCGGGACAGGTGTGTCCGAGCAGTACTTC	CSAPGTGVSEQYF
TRBJ2-1	14	TRBV20-1	.	TRBD2	TGCAGTGCCGACGGGACTAGCGGGGTACATGAGCAGTTCTTC	CSADGTSGVHEQFF
TRBJ2-1	19	TRBV20-1	.	.	TGCAGTGCTTCAAAGACTGGGTTGGTCCTTGCGTCGGAATACAATGAGCAGTTCTTC	CSASKTGLVLASEYNEQFF
TRBJ2-7	15	TRBV9	.	.	TGTGCCAGCAGCGCGGGACTTTCCTCCTACAATGAGCAGTACTTC	CASSAGLSSYNEQYF
TRBJ1-1	13	TRBV12-3/TRBV12-4	once	.	TGTGCCAGCAGTGTAAGACAGAACACTGAAGCTTTCTTT	CASSVRQNTEAFF
TRBJ2-7	15	TRBV13	.	TRBD2	TGTGCCAGCAGCACCCTAGCGGGAGGAAGGTACGAGCAGTACTTC	CASSTLAGGRYEQYF
TRBJ2-3	15	TRBV11-1	.	.	TGTGCCAGCAGTCAAAACAGGGGACTATCGGATACGCAGTATTTT	CASSQNRGLSDTQYF
TRBJ2-1	13	TRBV6-1	.	.	TGTGCCAGCAGTGAAGGCTCCGCCAATGAGCAGTTCTTC	CASSEGSANEQFF
TRBJ1-2	12	TRBV2	.	.	TGTGCCAGCAGCGAGACCTCCTATGGCTACACCTTC	CASSETSYGYTF
TRBJ2-5	14	TRBV2	.	.	TGTGCCAGCAGACTGGACAGCCACCCAGAGACCCAGTACTTC	CASRLDSHPETQYF
TRBJ2-1	14	TRBV20-1	few	TRBD2	TGCAGTGCTCCGAGCGGGAGGGGTTACAATGAGCAGTTCTTC	CSAPSGRGYNEQFF
TRBJ2-3	15	TRBV18	.	.	TGTGCCAGCTCACCCTTCGACAGGAGCACAGATACGCAGTATTTT	CASSPFDRSTDTQYF
TRBJ2-4	17	TRBV29-1	few	.	TGCAGCGTTGCCCCATTCCTCGGAGGGGGAGCCAAAAACATTCAGTACTTC	CSVAPFLGGGAKNIQYF
TRBJ2-1	15	TRBV20-1	few	.	TGCAGTGCTAGAGTGGGTAAGGGTCCCGGCAATGAGCAGTTCTTC	CSARVGKGPGNEQFF
TRBJ2-3	16	TRBV3-1	.	.	TGTGCCAGCAGCCCAATCCGGGACGGAAATACAGATACGCAGTATTTT	CASSPIRDGNTDTQYF
TRBJ2-3	15	TRBV12-3/TRBV12-4	.	.	TGTGCCAGCAGCTCCCTCACGGGGAGCACAGATACGCAGTATTTT	CASSSLTGSTDTQYF
TRBJ2-3	15	TRBV24-1	.	.	TGTGCCACCAGTGATCCCCGGCACAGCCCAGATACGCAGTATTTT	CATSDPRHSPDTQYF
TRBJ1-2	13	TRBV15	once	.	TGTGCCACCAGCAGAGATCGCATGGGAGGCTACACCTTC	CATSRDRMGGYTF
TRBJ1-2	13	TRBV29-1	.	TRBD1	TGCAGCGTCGAAGACAGGGTGGGCTATGGCTACACCTTC	CSVEDRVGYGYTF
TRBJ1-2	14	TRBV7-2	.	.	TGTACCAGCAGCTTAGGGCAGGAGAACTATGGCTACACCTTC	CTSSLGQENYGYTF
TRBJ2-3	15	TRBV7-2	.	TRBD2	TGTGCCAGCAGCATTAGCGGGGGGAACCCAGATACGCAGTATTTT	CASSISGGNPDTQYF
TRBJ1-2	11	TRBV29-1	.	.	TGCAGCGTTGAATCCGGGGGAGGCTACACCTTC	CSVESGGGYTF
TRBJ2-1	16	TRBV5-1	few	TRBD2	TGCGCCAGCAGTCGCGGGGGGCGGGGCTCCTACAATGAGCAGTTCTTC	CASSRGGRGSYNEQFF
TRBJ2-3	18	TRBV4-3	many	.	TGCGCCAGCAGCCAAGACTGGGGGCATATACCAAGCACAGATACGCAGTATTTT	CASSQDWGHIPSTDTQYF
TRBJ1-5	16	TRBV24-1	.	.	TGTGCCACCAGTGATTTGGGCAGGTTTAGCAATCAGCCCCAGCATTTT	CATSDLGRFSNQPQHF
TRBJ2-5	14	TRBV7-2	.	.	TGTGCCAGCAGCTCGCAGATGTACCAAGAGACCCAGTACTTC	CASSSQMYQETQYF
TRBJ2-7	12	TRBV12-3/TRBV12-4	.	.	TGTGCCAGCAGTTGGGAGTCCTACGAGCAGTACTTC	CASSWESYEQYF
TRBJ1-1	14	TRBV6-6	.	.	TGTGCCAGCAGTCCACGTGAATCGAACACTGAAGCTTTCTTT	CASSPRESNTEAFF
TRBJ2-3	14	TRBV7-8	few	TRBD2	TGTGCCAGCAGCTCACTAGCGCAAGGAGATACGCAGTATTTT	CASSSLAQGDTQYF
TRBJ2-3	12	TRBV3-1	.	.	TGTGCCAGCAGCCAAGATATAGATACGCAGTATTTT	CASSQDIDTQYF
TRBJ2-3	14	TRBV18	once	.	TGTGCCAGCTCACCAGCCGACCCCACAGATACGCAGTATTTT	CASSPADPTDTQYF
TRBJ2-5	13	TRBV12-3/TRBV12-4	many	TRBD2	TGTGCCAGCAGCGCGGGAGTCCAAGAGACCCAGTACTTC	CASSAGVQETQYF
TRBJ2-5	15	TRBV29-1	few	.	TGCAGCGTTGAGCTTTTCCAAGGCGACCAAGAGACCCAGTACTTC	CSVELFQGDQETQYF
TRBJ1-5	15	TRBV6-6	few	.	TGTGCCAGCAGTTATTGGGGTACAGGGAGCCAGCCCCAGCATTTT	CASSYWGTGSQPQHF
TRBJ2-3	13	TRBV20-1	.	.	TGCAGTGCCCGGATGGCTGGCACAGATACGCAGTATTTT	CSARMAGTDTQYF
TRBJ1-2	16	TRBV7-2	.	.	TGTGCCAGCAGCTTAGTCGGTCAAGGACGGTCTTATGGCTACACCTTC	CASSLVGQGRSYGYTF
TRBJ1-1	14	TRBV3-1	few	.	TGTGCCAGCAGCCAGTCGGGAGTGCCAGGCGGAGCTTTCTTT	CASSQSGVPGGAFF
TRBJ1-5	12	TRBV7-9	.	.	TGTGCCAGCAGCTTAGAGGGCAGATCCCAGCATTTT	CASSLEGRSQHF
TRBJ1-5	13	TRBV4-3	few	.	TGCGCCAGCAGCCAAGACCCGAATCAGCCCCAGCATTTT	CASSQDPNQPQHF
TRBJ1-2	15	TRBV6-5	many	.	TGTGCCAGCAGTTACGGGGGCCTTGGTGGGTATGGCTACACCTTC	CASSYGGLGGYGYTF
TRBJ2-1	13	TRBV20-1	.	.	TGCAGTGCTAGACGCACTAGTTTAAGTGAGCAGTTCTTC	CSARRTSLSEQFF
TRBJ1-4	12	TRBV20-1	.	.	TGCAGTGCTTTACAGGGAGGGGAAAAACTGTTTTTT	CSALQGGEKLFF
TRBJ2-7	14	TRBV6-5	.	.	TGTGCCAGCAGTCGACGGCGGGAATACAATGAGCAGTACTTC	CASSRRREYNEQYF